A single sample gave rise to the 21 T cell receptor beta chains below, sequenced in a study of T-cell reconstitution after alpha-beta-depleted transplantation in children. The library targeted TCRbeta and was prepared with unique molecular identifiers. TCRdb re-called the PCR reads with MiXCR, one entry per CDR3 protein. The sample includes more than 450,000 distinct CDR3 sequences, around 16% of them seen just once. The source material was PBMCs from the stem cell graft donor, sampled from the stem cell graft. Receptors originate from a human donor who donated a stem cell graft to a child with acute lymphoblastic leukemia.

The V and J genes are TRBV6-1 and TRBJ2-4, with 7 bases aligning to TRBD1. V lost 10 bases, J lost 7 bases, and 16 bases stayed unmatched. The CDR3 is 15 residues long. The V gene's germline CDR1 is MNHNS and CDR2 SASEGT. The CDR3 region is CATQDRPIPGNIQYF. CDR3 coding DNA: TGTGCCACACAGGACAGGCCCATCCCTGGGAACATTCAGTACTTC.

This clonotype occurred a few times. This chain uses TRBV20-1 with TRBJ1-1, with D possibly being TRBD1 (6 bases). The CDR3 contains 13 residues. CDR1 and CDR2 from the germline V gene are DFQATT and SNEGSKA (reference sequence). Trimming cost V 0 bases and J 5 bases, with 10 bases left between them. CDR3 residues: CSARDQGITEAFF. The CDR3 bases are TGCAGTGCTAGAGATCAGGGGATAACTGAAGCTTTCTTT.

The genes are TRBV5-6 and TRBJ2-4, with a weak D call TRBD2 (6 bases). This CDR3 is 15 amino acids long. Germline loops: CDR1 SGHDT, CDR2 YYEEEE. V gave up 4 bases and J gave up 3 bases, with 14 bases separating them. CDR3 loop: CASSPPGVGKNIQYF. Here the CDR3 DNA reads TGTGCCAGCAGCCCCCCGGGGGTAGGCAAAAACATTCAGTACTTC.

The chain recombines TRBV29-1 with TRBJ2-1; possibly TRBD1 for D (6 bases). Trimming removed 7 bases from V and 4 bases from J, with 14 bases in between. Germline V lookup: CDR1 SQVTM, CDR2 ANQGSEA. The CDR3 is made up of 13 amino acids. The CDR3 region is CSASGQAYNEQFF. CDR3 in DNA: TGCAGCGCATCGGGACAAGCTTACAATGAGCAGTTCTTC.

Only a few counts were recorded for this clonotype. V and J are TRBV18 and TRBJ2-5, with 9 bases aligning to TRBD1. CDR1 and CDR2 (germline): KGHSH, LQKENI. Trimming at V came to 3 bases and at J to 6 bases, leaving 8 bases not matched to a gene. CDR3 size: 15 residues. CDR3 amino acids: CASSPTGQGGKTQYF. In DNA, the CDR3 is TGTGCCAGCTCACCCACGGGACAGGGTGGCAAGACCCAGTACTTC.

The chain joins TRBV5-1 to TRBJ2-3; D is possibly TRBD2 (6 bases). The CDR3 is 13 amino acids. The germline CDR1 and CDR2 sequences are SGHRS and YFSETQ. Trimming took 4 bases from V and 4 from J, leaving 10 bases between them. The CDR3 sequence: CASSRAGPDTQYF. Written as DNA, the CDR3 is TGCGCCAGCAGCAGGGCGGGACCAGATACGCAGTATTTT.

The chain is built from TRBV29-1 and TRBJ2-3; 8 bases match TRBD2. This CDR3 has 12 amino acids. J gave up 4 bases and V 7 bases, and 4 bases lay outside the gene matches. The germline CDR1 and CDR2 sequences are SQVTM and ANQGSEA. The CDR3 bases are TGCAGCGGCCAGCGGGAGTCAGATACGCAGTATTTT. This encodes CSGQRESDTQYF.

This clonotype has ten or more counts. V gene TRBV7-8 combines with J gene TRBJ2-7; TRBD2 matches at 13 bases. CDR3 size: 16 residues. Germline values: CDR1 SGHVS, CDR2 FQNEAQ. The trim removed 3 bases at V and 4 bases at J, leaving 6 bases unmatched. The CDR3 nucleotides read TGTGCCAGCAGCTTCCCCGGGACTAGCGGGAAATACGAGCAGTACTTC. This gives the protein CASSFPGTSGKYEQYF.

The CDR3 loop reads CASSLERGRTEAFF. CDR3 sequence (DNA): TGCGCCAGCAGCTTGGAGCGGGGGCGAACTGAAGCTTTCTTT. V gene TRBV5-1 combines with J gene TRBJ1-1, with D maybe TRBD1 (6 bases). Per the germline V gene, CDR1 is SGHRS and CDR2 is YFSETQ. This CDR3 is built from 14 residues. Trimming removed 0 bases at V and 5 bases at J, with 11 bases between. Full variable domain (remainder filled in from reference TRBV5-1 and TRBJ1-1): KAGVTQTPRYLIKTRGQQVTLSCSPISGHRSVSWYQQTPGQGLQFLFEYFSETQRNKGNFPGRFSGRQFSNSRSEMNVSTLELGDSALYLCASSLERGRTEAFFGQGTRLTVV.

The gene calls are TRBV5-1 and TRBJ1-5; no firm D call. The CDR3 is 16 residues long. The germline CDR1 and CDR2 sequences are SGHRS and YFSETQ. Trimming cost V 4 bases and J 1 base, with 15 bases left between them. The CDR3 DNA reads TGCGCCAGCAGCCCCTCCGGGGATCCAAGCAATCAGCCCCAGCATTTT. Translating gives CASSPSGDPSNQPQHF.

This clonotype turned up a few times. CDR3 sequence reads: CASMGTGTEAFF. CDR3 coding DNA: TGCGCCAGCATGGGTACCGGCACTGAAGCTTTCTTT. This chain joins TRBV5-1 and TRBJ1-1; no reliable D call. V shed 6 bases and J shed 4 bases, with 10 bases lying between them. Looked up from germline, CDR1 is SGHRS and CDR2 is YFSETQ. The CDR3 extends over 12 amino acids. Full variable domain (remainder filled in from reference TRBV5-1 and TRBJ1-1): KAGVTQTPRYLIKTRGQQVTLSCSPISGHRSVSWYQQTPGQGLQFLFEYFSETQRNKGNFPGRFSGRQFSNSRSEMNVSTLELGDSALYLCASMGTGTEAFFGQGTRLTVV.

This chain links TRBV12-3 or TRBV12-4 with TRBJ2-1; 12 positions agree with TRBD2. V gave up 0 bases and J gave up 4 bases; unmatched junction bases: 7. The CDR3 has 18 residues. CDR3 region: CASSLALLGLAGYNEQFF. The CDR3 bases are TGTGCCAGCAGTTTAGCGCTACTAGGACTAGCGGGGTACAATGAGCAGTTCTTC.

In its sample, this clonotype was seen a few times. The chain recombines TRBV5-1 with TRBJ2-7, with 9 bases aligning to TRBD1. Germline loops: CDR1 SGHRS, CDR2 YFSETQ. The CDR3 runs to 16 residues. Trimming cost V 0 bases and J 0 bases; bases outside gene matches: 4. The CDR3 is CASSLVGQGTSYEQYF. CDR3 nucleotide sequence: TGCGCCAGCAGCTTGGTCGGACAGGGGACCTCCTACGAGCAGTACTTC.

The DNA for the CDR3 is TGTGCCAGCAGCAAAGCCCTGCGCGAACCCCCTAGCGGGAGGGCCACCGGGGAGCTGTTTTTT. Its protein product is CASSKALREPPSGRATGELFF. The J gene is TRBJ2-2, the V gene TRBV21-1; the D call in the table, TRBD2, was not verified against the DNA. TRBV21-1 is listed as a pseudogene. The CDR3 is 21 residues long.

This sequence joins TRBV6-5 and TRBJ2-3; 7 bases agree with TRBD1. This CDR3 has 14 amino acids. J gave up 5 bases and V 2 bases, and 4 bases lay outside the gene matches. Germline V gene lookup returns CDR1 MNHEY and CDR2 SVGAGI. Written as DNA, the CDR3 is TGTGCCAGCAGTTACCGGACAGGTAGAGATACGCAGTATTTT. It translates to CASSYRTGRDTQYF.

In its sample, this clonotype was seen many times. CDR3 in amino acids: CSVPGTPNEQFF. DNA of the CDR3: TGCAGCGTGCCCGGGACTCCCAATGAGCAGTTCTTC. V and J are TRBV29-1 and TRBJ2-1; tentatively, D is TRBD2 (6 bases). Trimming stripped 6 bases from V and 6 bases from J, with 12 bases between. Germline V lookup: CDR1 SQVTM, CDR2 ANQGSEA. This CDR3 contains 12 residues.

There are many counts of this clonotype. Sequence at one end of the junction differs from germline and may be a read error. This chain links TRBV12-3 or TRBV12-4 with TRBJ2-1; 7 nucleotides match TRBD1. The CDR3 loop spans 15 amino acids. CDR3 nucleotides: TGCGCCAGCAGCTTGGGCAGGGGGTCCTACAATGAGCAGTTCTTC. This translates into CASSLGRGSYNEQFF.

The chain combines TRBV4-1 with TRBJ1-6; D might be TRBD1 (6 bases). The germline gives CDR1 MGHRA, CDR2 YSYEKL. Trimming pared 3 bases from V and 9 bases from J, leaving 24 bases between. This CDR3 has 18 amino acids. The CDR3 is CASSHIDGRTARGSPLHF. Here the CDR3 DNA reads TGCGCCAGCAGCCATATAGACGGGCGGACAGCGCGGGGTTCACCCCTCCACTTT.

This chain connects TRBV3-1 to TRBJ2-2, with TRBD2 matching over 13 bases. The CDR3 spans 17 residues. CDR1 is LGHDT, CDR2 YNNKEL, per germline (reference sequence). V gave up 5 bases and J gave up 4 bases; unmatched junction bases: 7. Here the CDR3 reads CASSSPGLAGPTGELFF. Written as DNA, the CDR3 is TGTGCCAGCAGCTCCCCGGGACTAGCGGGACCCACCGGGGAGCTGTTTTTT. Based on the CDR3 plus reference TRBV3-1 and TRBJ2-2, the full variable domain is DTAVSQTPKYLVTQMGNDKSIKCEQNLGHDTMYWYKQDSKKFLKIMFSYNNKELIINETVPNRFSPKSPDKAHLNLHINSLELGDSAVYFCASSSPGLAGPTGELFFGEGSRLTVL.

This chain uses TRBV5-6 with TRBJ2-5; D is perhaps TRBD2 (5 bases). V was shortened by 4 bases and J by 9 bases, with 16 bases between the two germline ends. CDR1 is SGHDT and CDR2 is YYEEEE in the germline V gene. This CDR3 is built from 13 residues. CDR3 region: CASSRDPPVAQYF. CDR3 DNA sequence: TGTGCCAGCAGCCGGGATCCCCCAGTGGCCCAGTACTTC.

This clonotype was counted between two and nine times. J is TRBJ2-1 and V is TRBV7-9, with 13 bases that match TRBD2. The CDR3 totals 17 residues. J lost 7 bases, V lost 5 bases, and 11 bases had no gene match. Germline CDR1 reads SEHNR; CDR2 reads FQNEAQ (reference sequence). The CDR3 reads CASSQGLAGTARNEQFF. The CDR3 DNA follows: TGTGCCAGCAGCCAGGGACTAGCGGGAACAGCAAGGAATGAGCAGTTCTTC.